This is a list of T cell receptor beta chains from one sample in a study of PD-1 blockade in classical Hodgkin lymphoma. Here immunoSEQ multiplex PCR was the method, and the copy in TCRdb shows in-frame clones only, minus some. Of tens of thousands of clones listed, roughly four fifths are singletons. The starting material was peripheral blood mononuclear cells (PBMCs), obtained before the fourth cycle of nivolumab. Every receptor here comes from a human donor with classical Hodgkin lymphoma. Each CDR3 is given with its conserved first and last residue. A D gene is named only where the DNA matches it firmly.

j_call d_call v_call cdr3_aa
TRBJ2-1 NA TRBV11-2 CASSLDRKAAAFPPYEQFF
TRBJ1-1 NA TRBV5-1 CASSLGHEAFF
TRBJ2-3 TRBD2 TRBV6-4 CASSAGTSGTDTQYF
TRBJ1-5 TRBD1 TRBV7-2 CASSTDRGNQPQHF
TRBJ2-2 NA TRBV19 CASSIAGLAGELFF
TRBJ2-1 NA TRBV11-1 CASSLVRSEQFF
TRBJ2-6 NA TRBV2 CASTPGWSGANVLTF
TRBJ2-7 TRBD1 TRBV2 CASSDDRGRREQYF
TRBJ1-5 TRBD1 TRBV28 CASSPGQGTWQPQHF
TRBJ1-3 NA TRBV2 CASSEAQRSGNTIYF
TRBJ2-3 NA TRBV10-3 CAISERRTSTDTQYF
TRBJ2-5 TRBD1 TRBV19 CASSPGTGWGETQYF
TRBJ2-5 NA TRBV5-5 CASSWGLDSYQETQYF
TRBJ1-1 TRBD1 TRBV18 CASSPYDGQGSTEAFF
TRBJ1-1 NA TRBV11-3 CASSQMNTEAFF
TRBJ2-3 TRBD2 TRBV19 CASSGGLAGTPGTDTQYF
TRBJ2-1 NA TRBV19 CASSIDVFSYNEQFF
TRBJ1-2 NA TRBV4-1 CASSQGSGNYGYTF
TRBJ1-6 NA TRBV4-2 CASSQATGLVDSPLHF
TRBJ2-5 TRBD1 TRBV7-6 CASSSGQDQETQYF
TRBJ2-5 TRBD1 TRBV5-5 CASSLVGGQWETQYF
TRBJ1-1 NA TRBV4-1 CASSQDTGDWAEAFF
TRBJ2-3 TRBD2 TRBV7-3 CASSSVSTSGRGADTQYF
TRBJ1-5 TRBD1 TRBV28 CASSLAGTGTGNQPQHF
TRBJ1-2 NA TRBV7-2 CASSSPREGLYGYTF
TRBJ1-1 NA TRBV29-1 CSVGSGFEAFF
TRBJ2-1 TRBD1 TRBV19 CASSIRAGGSYEQFF
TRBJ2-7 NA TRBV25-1 CASSEPGRYEQYF
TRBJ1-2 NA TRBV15 CATSRTQGSSPRGYTF
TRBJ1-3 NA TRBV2 CASKFEEFTGNTIYF
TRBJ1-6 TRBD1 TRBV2 CASSGRQGLGSPLHF
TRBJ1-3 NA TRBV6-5 CASRSSGNTIYF
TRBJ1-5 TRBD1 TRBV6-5 CASSQKQGQPQHF
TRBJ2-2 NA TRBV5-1 CASSLVGGLSTGELFF
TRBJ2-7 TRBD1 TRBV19 CASSLRTGNWDEQYF
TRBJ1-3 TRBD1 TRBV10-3 CAISETYRQGDPYF
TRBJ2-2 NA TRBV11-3 CASTYLRGTGELFF
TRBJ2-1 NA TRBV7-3 CASSPDSYNEQFF
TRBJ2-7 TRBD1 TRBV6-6 CASSYSKTGAHEQYF
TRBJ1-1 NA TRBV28 CASSSYRDNTEAFF
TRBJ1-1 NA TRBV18 CASSHTPDTEAFF
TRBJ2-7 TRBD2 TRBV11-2 CASSLSRLAPWDEQYF
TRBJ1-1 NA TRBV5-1 CASSGGYRTVNTEAFF
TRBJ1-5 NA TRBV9 CASSVGSGLGQPQHF
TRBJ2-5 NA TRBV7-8 CASSAPSGETQYF
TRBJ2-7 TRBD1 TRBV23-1 CASSPTAFDRVGKCYEQYF